These T cell receptor beta chains were read from a single sample in a study of cytomegalovirus exposure and HLA in healthy donors. Clones were sequenced by immunoSEQ multiplex PCR, and TCRdb holds only the in-frame ones, with some missing. Of 100,000 to 150,000 clones in the sample, more than 65% were seen once. The sample taken for sequencing was PBMCs. The receptors derive from a male donor in good health and CMV-seropositive. Both conserved end residues are part of each CDR3. The D gene is left open where the match is weak. Rows give clone size only sometimes, using once, few, many, or a class for an expanded clone.

j_gene	v_gene	abundance	d_gene	CDR3aa	CDR3nt
TRBJ2-5	TRBV2	few	TRBD2	CASSEALGSGGPPETQYF	TGTGCCAGCAGTGAAGCGCTAGGTAGCGGGGGGCCCCCAGAGACCCAGTACTTC
TRBJ2-7	TRBV27	-	-	CASSPLERYPYEQYF	TGTGCCAGCAGTCCCCTTGAGCGGTATCCCTACGAGCAGTACTTC
TRBJ1-1	TRBV7-5	-	-	CVRSLVGRNTEAFF	TGTGTCAGAAGCTTAGTAGGGAGGAACACTGAAGCTTTCTTT
TRBJ2-7	TRBV7-8	-	TRBD2	CASSAGLVSYEQYF	TGTGCCAGCAGCGCCGGACTAGTCTCCTACGAGCAGTACTTC
TRBJ2-6	TRBV6-1	once	-	CASSDGSSGANVLTF	TGTGCCAGCAGTGACGGGAGCTCCGGGGCCAACGTCCTGACTTTC
TRBJ1-1	TRBV6-1	-	-	CASSVSGNTEAFF	TGTGCCAGCAGTGTATCGGGAAACACTGAAGCTTTCTTT
TRBJ1-4	TRBV6-5	-	TRBD1	CASSNGQGDEKLFF	TGTGCCAGCAGTAACGGACAGGGTGATGAAAAACTGTTTTTT
TRBJ1-4	TRBV7-9	-	-	CSSSFLGPDKKLFF	TGTTCCAGCAGCTTCCTGGGTCCAGACAAAAAACTGTTTTTT
TRBJ2-7	TRBV2	-	TRBD1	CASSPQGFFYEQYF	TGTGCCAGCAGCCCACAGGGGTTTTTCTACGAGCAGTACTTC
TRBJ2-5	TRBV5-1	-	TRBD2	CASSLVLAGGETQYF	TGCGCCAGCAGCTTAGTACTAGCGGGGGGAGAGACCCAGTACTTC
TRBJ1-2	TRBV7-9	-	-	CSSSWQGGYGYTF	TGTTCCAGCAGCTGGCAGGGCGGCTATGGCTACACCTTC
TRBJ2-1	TRBV27	-	-	CASSLNWRVKYNEQFF	TGTGCCAGCAGTTTAAACTGGCGGGTCAAATACAATGAGCAGTTCTTC
TRBJ1-5	TRBV18	-	-	CASSWGSNQPQHF	TGTGCCAGCTCTTGGGGCAGCAATCAGCCCCAGCATTTT
TRBJ2-7	TRBV5-1	-	TRBD2	CASSLGSGLAGGPEEQYF	TGCGCCAGCAGCTTGGGGTCAGGACTAGCGGGAGGGCCAGAGGAGCAGTACTTC
TRBJ1-5	TRBV18	-	-	CASSSGGAAGQPQHF	TGTGCCAGCTCGTCGGGAGGGGCCGCTGGTCAGCCCCAGCATTTT
TRBJ2-7	TRBV5-6	-	TRBD1	CASSPRDRGREQYF	TGTGCCAGCAGCCCACGAGACAGGGGGAGGGAGCAGTACTTC
TRBJ1-1	TRBV10-2	-	TRBD1	CASSESPGQILNTEAFF	TGCGCCAGCAGTGAGTCGCCGGGACAGATTTTGAACACTGAAGCTTTCTTT
TRBJ2-2	TRBV29-1	-	TRBD1	CSVHRQGGGAGELFF	TGCAGCGTTCATAGACAGGGTGGTGGTGCCGGGGAGCTGTTTTTT
TRBJ2-3	TRBV19	-	TRBD2	CASSLGGGADTQYF	TGTGCCAGTAGCCTCGGGGGAGGGGCAGATACGCAGTATTTT
TRBJ1-2	TRBV11-2	-	-	CASSLDRNYGYTF	TGTGCCAGCAGCTTAGATAGAAACTATGGCTACACCTTC
TRBJ2-7	TRBV19	-	TRBD2	CASSISTSGNYEQYF	TGTGCCAGTAGTATATCGACTAGCGGGAACTACGAGCAGTACTTC
TRBJ1-2	TRBV19	few	-	CASSIVGGNYGYTF	TGTGCCAGTAGTATAGTGGGCGGGAACTATGGCTACACCTTC
TRBJ1-2	TRBV6-5	-	TRBD1	CASSQGQGQGYTF	TGTGCCAGCAGCCAGGGACAGGGTCAAGGCTACACCTTC
TRBJ1-1	TRBV6-5	few	-	CASSYLQNTEAFF	TGTGCCAGCAGTTACTTACAGAACACTGAAGCTTTCTTT
TRBJ1-1	TRBV19	once	-	CASSSTGLNTEAFF	TGTGCCAGTAGTAGCACAGGGCTGAACACTGAAGCTTTCTTT
TRBJ1-5	TRBV6-5	-	-	CASRPNRNDNQPQHF	TGTGCCAGCAGGCCAAATAGAAACGACAATCAGCCCCAGCATTTT
TRBJ1-2	TRBV6-5	-	TRBD1	CASSSGQGAGYTF	TGTGCCAGCAGTTCCGGACAGGGGGCTGGCTACACCTTC
TRBJ2-3	TRBV7-6	-	TRBD1	CASSPWTGGSTDTQYF	TGTGCCAGCAGCCCATGGACAGGGGGCAGCACAGATACGCAGTATTTT
TRBJ2-5	TRBV7-9	-	-	CSSSSTPWAKYF	TGTTCCAGCAGCTCTACTCCCTGGGCAAAGTACTTC
TRBJ2-7	TRBV27	-	TRBD2	CASSLVGGPYEQYF	TGTGCCAGCAGTTTAGTGGGAGGGCCGTACGAGCAGTACTTC
TRBJ2-1	TRBV15	-	TRBD1	CATTTGTVYNEQFF	TGTGCCACTACCACCGGGACAGTCTACAATGAGCAGTTCTTC
TRBJ1-5	TRBV30	-	TRBD1	CAWSKGQNYQPQHF	TGTGCCTGGAGTAAGGGACAGAATTATCAGCCCCAGCATTTT
TRBJ2-7	TRBV5-1	few	-	CASSLKAGQGGTYEQYF	TGCGCCAGCAGCTTGAAGGCGGGCCAGGGAGGAACCTACGAGCAGTACTTC
TRBJ1-2	TRBV6-6	-	TRBD1	CASSQGQLYGYTF	TGTGCCAGCAGTCAGGGACAGCTTTATGGCTACACCTTC
TRBJ1-2	TRBV19	few	-	CASSLIQGRKGYGYTF	TGTGCCAGTAGTTTAATCCAAGGGAGAAAGGGCTATGGCTACACCTTC
TRBJ2-1	TRBV7-3	few	TRBD2	CASSLKTSGPNEQFF	TGTGCCAGCAGCTTAAAAACTAGCGGGCCCAATGAGCAGTTCTTC
TRBJ2-5	TRBV29-1	-	-	CSAATVETQYF	TGCAGCGCCGCAACAGTAGAGACCCAGTACTTC
TRBJ2-6	TRBV6-4	-	-	CASSVNGGARVGANVLTF	TGTGCCAGCAGTGTAAATGGGGGGGCCCGAGTCGGGGCCAACGTCCTGACTTTC
TRBJ1-5	TRBV27	-	-	CASAINGDNQPQHF	TGTGCCAGCGCCATCAACGGGGATAATCAGCCCCAGCATTTT
TRBJ2-3	TRBV29-1	-	TRBD2	CSVGGGATSTDTQYF	TGCAGCGTTGGCGGGGGGGCAACTAGCACAGATACGCAGTATTTT
TRBJ1-5	TRBV5-6	-	-	CASSSDRSNQPQHF	TGTGCCAGCAGCTCGGACAGAAGCAATCAGCCCCAGCATTTT
TRBJ2-1	TRBV16	medium-sized	TRBD1	CASSQGTGGAEGFF	TGTGCCAGCAGCCAGGGGACAGGGGGCGCGGAGGGGTTCTTC
TRBJ2-7	TRBV10-3	-	TRBD2	CAISEGTSGRGKYF	TGTGCCATCAGTGAAGGGACTAGCGGGAGAGGGAAGTACTTC
TRBJ2-5	TRBV28	-	TRBD2	CASSLLAEETQYF	TGTGCCAGCAGTTTGCTAGCGGAAGAGACCCAGTACTTC
TRBJ2-2	TRBV6-1	-	-	CASSEVAGKAGELFF	TGTGCCAGCAGTGAAGTGGCAGGGAAGGCCGGGGAGCTGTTTTTT
TRBJ2-7	TRBV28	once	-	CASSLVPPGYLYEQYF	TGTGCCAGCAGTTTAGTTCCGCCAGGGTATCTCTACGAGCAGTACTTC
TRBJ2-7	TRBV6-1	once	TRBD1	CASSEPGRGQGDREQYF	TGTGCCAGCAGTGAGCCTGGTAGGGGACAGGGAGATCGGGAGCAGTACTTC
TRBJ2-7	TRBV5-1	-	-	CASAPWGDSYEQYF	TGCGCCAGTGCCCCCTGGGGGGACTCCTACGAGCAGTACTTC
TRBJ2-3	TRBV29-1	-	-	CSVGTGTDTQYF	TGCAGCGTTGGGACAGGCACAGATACGCAGTATTTT
TRBJ1-5	TRBV2	-	-	CASRDGQLTDQPQHF	TGTGCCAGCAGGGATGGACAGCTTACTGATCAGCCCCAGCATTTT
TRBJ2-4	TRBV7-8	-	-	CASSLAWGGGPSLQAKNSQYF	TGTGCCAGCAGCTTAGCGTGGGGCGGGGGCCCTTCCCTTCAAGCCAAAAACAGTCAGTACTTC
TRBJ1-1	TRBV28	-	-	CASTRGSSEAFF	TGTGCCAGTACCAGGGGTAGCTCTGAAGCTTTCTTT
TRBJ2-1	TRBV7-9	-	-	CASSWAPIGGGNNEQFF	TGTGCCAGCAGCTGGGCTCCGATAGGGGGTGGAAACAATGAGCAGTTCTTC
TRBJ1-2	TRBV7-2	few	-	CASSLGGYGYTF	TGTGCCAGCAGCTTAGGCGGCTATGGCTACACCTTC
TRBJ2-2	TRBV7-9	-	TRBD1	CASSPHRGKNTGELFF	TGTGCCAGCAGCCCGCACAGGGGGAAGAACACCGGGGAGCTGTTTTTT